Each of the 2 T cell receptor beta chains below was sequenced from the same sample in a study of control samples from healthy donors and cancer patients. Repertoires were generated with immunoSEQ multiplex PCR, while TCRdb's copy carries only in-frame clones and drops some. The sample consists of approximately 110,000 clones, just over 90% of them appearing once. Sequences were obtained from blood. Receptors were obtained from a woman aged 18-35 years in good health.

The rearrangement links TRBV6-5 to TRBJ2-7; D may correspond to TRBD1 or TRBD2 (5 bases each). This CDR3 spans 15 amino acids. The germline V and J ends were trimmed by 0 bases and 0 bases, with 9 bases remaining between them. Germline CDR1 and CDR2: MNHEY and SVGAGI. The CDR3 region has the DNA TGTGCCAGCAGTTACTCGAGGGGACGCTCCTACGAGCAGTACTTC. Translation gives CASSYSRGRSYEQYF.

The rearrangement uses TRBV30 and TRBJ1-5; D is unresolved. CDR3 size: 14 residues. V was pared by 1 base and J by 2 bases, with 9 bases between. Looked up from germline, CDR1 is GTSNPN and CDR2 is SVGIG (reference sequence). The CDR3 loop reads CAWSGTMGNQPQHF. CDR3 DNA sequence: TGTGCCTGGAGTGGGACGATGGGCAATCAGCCCCAGCATTTT.